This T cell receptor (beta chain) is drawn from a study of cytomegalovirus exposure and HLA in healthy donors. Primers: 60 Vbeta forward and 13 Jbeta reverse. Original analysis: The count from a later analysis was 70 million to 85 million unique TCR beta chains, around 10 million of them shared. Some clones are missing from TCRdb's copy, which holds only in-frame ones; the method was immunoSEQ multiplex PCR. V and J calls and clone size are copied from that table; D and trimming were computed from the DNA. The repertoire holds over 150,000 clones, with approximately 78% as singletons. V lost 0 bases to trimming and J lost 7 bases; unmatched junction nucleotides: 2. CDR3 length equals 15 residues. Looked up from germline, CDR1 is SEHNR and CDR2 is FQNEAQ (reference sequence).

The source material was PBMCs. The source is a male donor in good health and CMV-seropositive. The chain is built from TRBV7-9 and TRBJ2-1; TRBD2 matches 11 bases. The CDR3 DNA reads TGTGCCAGCAGCTTAGCGCCTAGCGGGAGGAATGAGCAGTTCTTC. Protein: CASSLAPSGRNEQFF.